The entry that follows covers one T cell receptor beta chain sequence. This clonotype has just a few counts. This clone's antigen is unknown. No much larger clone exists at a distance of one base, and base qualities are not known. This sample is part of a study of T cells in Graves' hyperthyroidism and ophthalmopathy (dated by TCRdb to about 2019). With regard to the full study: Peripheral blood was collected at initial diagnosis, before any treatment. In addition, the study compared T-cell repertoires in thyroid tissue and in blood from five to seven Graves' hyperthyroidism patients. Once sampling was done, hyperthyroidism patients were given methimazole at a starting dose of 30 mg daily, whereas ophthalmopathy patients were given high-dose intravenous methylprednisolone. The paper describes TCR Vbeta CDR3 sequencing of more than 120 peripheral blood samples, made up of roughly 40 ophthalmopathy patients, around 78 hyperthyroidism patients and some 17 progressor patients. To identify distinguishing TCR V-J signatures, a discovery cohort of roughly 100 patients was used, comprising some 45 with Graves' ophthalmopathy and some 60 with stable Graves' hyperthyroidism. Prospective prediction of ophthalmopathy was tested in an independent validation cohort consisting of some 19 hyperthyroidism patients and around 16 patients who later progressed to ophthalmopathy. The 100 or so discovery patients were randomly split 7:3 into training and test sets.

Inclusive of the bounding cysteine and phenylalanine, the CDR3 is 15 residues long. Only the CDR3 part of the read is kept: 45 bases, read in frame from the first base. Cut back by 2 bases and 0 bases, the V and J ends lie 8 bases apart. CDR1 and CDR2 (MNHEY, SMNVEV) derive from the germline V gene (reference sequence). Amplification of TCR beta CDR3 regions was carried out from RNA transcripts. The TCR CDR3 was subjected to a first round of RT-PCR using the HTBI primer set and the Qiagen OneStep RT-PCR kit. The libraries were constructed in a second round of multiplex PCR and then size-selected and purified. Paired-end sequencing of the libraries was performed with 100 bp reads on an Illumina HiSeq2000. Under the source paper's analysis protocol: Raw data were processed with SOAPnuke, discarding reads with adapters, uncalled bases, mean Phred below 15, or no exact constant-primer or identifier match. High-quality paired reads were merged using COPE v1.2.5, and each unique nucleotide sequence was defined as a clonotype. Clonotypes were aligned to IMGT TRBV, TRBD and TRBJ reference segments using MiTCR v1.1. The analysis included only V-J combinations with a frequency above 0.0001, which together covered roughly 99% of the repertoires. A TCS score was defined as the ratio between F50 (clonal expansion) and ExV (chaos), using BLOSUM62-based TCRdist between CDR3 peptides within each V-J. Welch's t-statistics and random forest reduced fewer than 600 V-J features to 10 to 15, which were used in a naive Bayes classifier (R e1071). Using fastp trimming at Q25 and MiXCR clonotype assembly, TCRdb reanalyzed the public sequencing data and kept in-frame beta chains. All rows with the same CDR3 protein become a single entry with the most common DNA and genes. These V and J calls rely on TCRdb rather than the paper's analysis. Within this sample are some 690,000 distinct CDR3 sequences, with approximately 15% of them counted one time only. The ten largest account for 15% to 17% of the sample.

Graves' hyperthyroidism was defined as stable when no progression to ophthalmopathy occurred over 18 months of follow-up. Hyperthyroidism patients were newly diagnosed, with disease duration under 2 months, and aged 18 to 65 years. Any patient with an uncontrolled infection, another autoimmune disease, pregnancy or lactation was excluded. Diagnoses relied on clinical symptoms, serum thyroxine and TRAb, thyroid ultrasound and orbital computed tomography. Ficoll-Paque density gradient centrifugation was used to isolate PBMCs from around 10 ml of fresh peripheral blood. Total RNA was extracted using Trizol reagent, and RNA quality was assessed on an Agilent 2100 Bioanalyzer. Summary of the overall study and its limitations: In validation, the model predicted progression to ophthalmopathy with approximately 70% sensitivity and around 72% specificity, a median of 6.5 months before onset. Most expanded thyroid clonotypes (frequency above 0.001) were also found in blood, which suggests that blood repertoires may mirror thyroid immune responses. Sample size was not statistically predetermined, and investigators were not blinded to group allocation. A model built on a 13 V-J signature distinguished ophthalmopathy from stable hyperthyroidism, reaching approximately 89% sensitivity and about 81% specificity in cross-validation and 80%/75% in testing.

Sequenced sample: blood. The receptor's source is a man aged 45-65 years with Graves' hyperthyroidism. This receptor chain uses TRBV27 and TRBJ2-1; the D gene assignment is ambiguous. CDR3 reads: CASSLDALSYNEQFF. The DNA reads TGTGCCAGCAGTTTAGACGCCCTCTCCTACAATGAGCAGTTCTTC.